Listed here are 26 T cell receptor beta chains from one sample, sequenced in a study of blood T cell repertoires in COVID-19. TCRdb's copy holds only in-frame clones and misses some; the assay was immunoSEQ multiplex PCR. The sample contains 150,000 to 200,000 clones, roughly 90% of which appear only once. The specimen sequenced was peripheral blood. The receptor set was obtained from a man in his sixties with active or convalescent COVID-19.

The chain couples TRBV11-2 to TRBJ2-4; 9 bases fit TRBD1. CDR1 is SGHAT and CDR2 is FQNNGV in the germline V gene. J lost 7 bases, V lost 1 base, and 11 bases had no gene match. This CDR3 contains 17 residues. The chain's CDR3 is CASSLGGPGQGWNIQYF. The DNA for the CDR3 is TGTGCCAGCAGCTTAGGAGGTCCGGGACAGGGTTGGAACATTCAGTACTTC.

This clone is large. The V and J genes are TRBV7-9 and TRBJ1-3; 8 bases match TRBD1. Germline CDR1 and CDR2: SEHNR and FQNEAQ (reference sequence). The CDR3 has 16 amino acids. The J segment lost 1 base and the V segment lost 6 bases, leaving 8 bases of the junction unmatched. In nucleotides, the CDR3 is TGTGCCAGCAGTCCAAAACGGACAGGGTCTGGAAACACCATATATTTT. The encoded protein is CASSPKRTGSGNTIYF.

V gene TRBV27 combines with J gene TRBJ1-2; 7 bases match TRBD1. Germline values: CDR1 MNHEY, CDR2 SMNVEV (reference sequence). The CDR3 length is 12 residues. The CDR3 DNA reads TGTGAGACAGGGAATTGGGTACGGGGCTACACCTTC. Its translation: CETGNWVRGYTF.

This chain joins TRBV7-7 and TRBJ2-5; perhaps TRBD1 as D (6 bases). Trimming removed 5 bases at V and 1 base at J, with 11 bases between. CDR1 is SSHAT, CDR2 FNYEAQ, per germline (reference sequence). The CDR3 is 14 residues long. CDR3 nucleotides: TGTGCCAGCAGCACAGGGACAACCCAAGAGACCCAGTACTTC. Amino acids: CASSTGTTQETQYF.

In nucleotides, the CDR3 is TGTGCCAGCAGTTCGGCTGGGCAGGGGGCAACTGAAGCTTTCTTT. This encodes CASSSAGQGATEAFF. This chain links TRBV6-5 with TRBJ1-1; 8 bases map to TRBD1. Germline loops: CDR1 MNHEY, CDR2 SVGAGI. The CDR3 runs 15 residues. The V and J ends lost 4 bases and 5 bases, in that order; junction bases with no gene match: 9.

The chain joins TRBV6-1 to TRBJ2-3; 11 bases line up with TRBD2. Germline lookup yields CDR1 MNHNS and CDR2 SASEGT. The J segment lost 2 bases and the V segment lost 4 bases, leaving 5 bases of the junction unmatched. The length of the CDR3 is 16 residues. The CDR3 DNA sequence: TGTGCCAGCAGTGTTCTAGCGGGGGGCTCCACAGATACGCAGTATTTT. Protein sequence: CASSVLAGGSTDTQYF.

The J gene is TRBJ2-1, the V gene TRBV24-1; TRBD1 matches at 7 bases. Trimming took 9 bases from V and 4 from J; bases not matched to a gene: 2. CDR1 KGHDR and CDR2 SFDVKD come from the germline V gene. This CDR3 contains 12 residues. This CDR3 reads CATGTVYNEQFF. DNA for the CDR3: TGTGCCACCGGGACAGTTTACAATGAGCAGTTCTTC.

The chain links TRBV11-3 to TRBJ2-7, with D possibly matching TRBD1 (5 bases). The length of the CDR3 is 14 residues. V dropped 2 bases and J dropped 0 bases, with 8 bases sitting between them. From germline, CDR1 is SGHNT and CDR2 YENEEA. The chain's CDR3 is CASSLQGYSYEQYF. CDR3 DNA: TGTGCCAGCAGCTTACAGGGCTACTCCTACGAGCAGTACTTC.

This clone was seen only a few times. CDR3 nucleotide sequence: TGTGCCTGGGGACAGACGAGCTCTGGAAACACCATATATTTT. Protein product: CAWGQTSSGNTIYF. This chain uses TRBV30 with TRBJ1-3, with D possibly TRBD1 on 6 matching bases. Looked up from germline, CDR1 is GTSNPN and CDR2 is SVGIG (reference sequence). This CDR3 has 14 amino acids. V was cut by 5 bases and J by 0 bases, with 11 bases left in between.

The chain links TRBV7-9 to TRBJ2-3; 11 nucleotides align to TRBD2. With V trimmed by 6 bases and J by 4 bases, 12 bases remained unmatched. The CDR3 has 17 residues. Germline V gene sequence: CDR1 SEHNR, CDR2 FQNEAQ (reference sequence). The CDR3 loop reads CASRPRNLAGGADTQYF. The CDR3 DNA follows: TGTGCCAGCAGGCCACGGAATCTAGCGGGAGGCGCAGATACGCAGTATTTT.

Here the CDR3 DNA reads TGCGCCAGCACCAGGGATCAGAACACTGAAGCTTTCTTT. Translating gives CASTRDQNTEAFF. The J gene is TRBJ1-1, the V gene TRBV10-1, with D perhaps TRBD1 (5 bases). Trimming removed 7 bases from V and 1 base from J, with 10 bases in between. Germline V lookup: CDR1 WNHNN, CDR2 SYGVQD (reference sequence). This CDR3 comprises 13 residues.

This chain connects TRBV4-1 to TRBJ1-1, with 9 bases that match TRBD1. The CDR3 spans 14 residues. The V and J ends lost 3 bases and 6 bases, in that order; junction bases with no gene match: 5. Germline CDR1 reads MGHRA; CDR2 reads YSYEKL. The CDR3 DNA follows: TGCGCCAGCAGCCACAACACAGGGGGCCCTGAAGCTTTCTTT. This translates into CASSHNTGGPEAFF.

The rearrangement uses TRBV6-5 and TRBJ2-1; 7 nucleotides agree with TRBD2. Germline lookup yields CDR1 MNHEY and CDR2 SVGAGI. V shed 0 bases, J shed 4 bases, and the junction held 6 bases outside the gene matches. The CDR3 length is 16 residues. CDR3 sequence reads: CASSYSRSGDYNEQFF. CDR3 nucleotides: TGTGCCAGCAGTTACTCGAGAAGCGGGGATTACAATGAGCAGTTCTTC.

The genes are TRBV6-6 and TRBJ1-5, with a tentative D call TRBD1 (6 bases). Between the trimmed V and J ends, which lost 4 bases and 2 bases, there was a span of 9 bases. The CDR3 consists of 14 residues. Germline assignment: CDR1 MNHNY and CDR2 SVGAGI (reference sequence). The CDR3 DNA follows: TGTGCCAGCAGTTTGTCAGGGGGCAATCAGCCCCAGCATTTT. Translation: CASSLSGGNQPQHF.

The J gene is TRBJ1-1, the V gene TRBV10-3; 9 positions match TRBD1. The CDR3 has 15 residues. V shed 4 bases and J 4 bases; nucleotides not matched to a gene: 7. Germline V lookup: CDR1 ENHRY, CDR2 SYGVKD. DNA for the CDR3: TGTGCCATCAGTGGTGACAGGGGGTTTGTCACTGAAGCTTTCTTT. As protein: CAISGDRGFVTEAFF.

The genes are TRBV5-1 and TRBJ2-2, with 7 bases matching TRBD2. The CDR3 runs 16 residues. Germline CDR1 SGHRS, CDR2 YFSETQ. The V gene end was trimmed by 1 base and the J gene end by 3 bases; junction bases not matched to a gene: 6. The CDR3 nucleotides read TGCGCCAGCAGCTTGACCAGCGGGATCGACACCGGGGAGCTGTTTTTT. This encodes CASSLTSGIDTGELFF.

The genes are TRBV6-5 and TRBJ1-1; the match to TRBD1 covers 9 bases. Trimming cost V 5 bases and J 5 bases; bases outside gene matches: 6. The CDR3 has 14 residues. CDR1 and CDR2 (germline): MNHEY, SVGAGI. CDR3 region: CASSPGQGRTEAFF. The DNA for the CDR3 is TGTGCCAGCAGTCCCGGACAGGGGCGGACTGAAGCTTTCTTT.

V and J are TRBV14 and TRBJ1-4; D may be TRBD1 (6 bases). The length of the CDR3 is 16 residues. The V gene's germline CDR1 is SGHDN and CDR2 FVKESK. V was shortened by 2 bases and J by 3 bases, with 13 bases between the two germline ends. This chain's CDR3 is CASSQSRGGSNEKLFF. CDR3 in DNA: TGTGCCAGCAGCCAAAGTCGAGGGGGATCTAATGAAAAACTGTTTTTT. The full variable domain, its missing parts supplied by reference TRBV14 and TRBJ1-4, is EAGVTQFPSHSVIEKGQTVTLRCDPISGHDNLYWYRRVMGKEIKFLLHFVKESKQDESGMPNNRFLAERTGGTYSTLKVQPAELEDSGVYFCASSQSRGGSNEKLFFGSGTQLSVL.

The rearrangement links TRBV27 to TRBJ2-1, with D possibly TRBD1 on 5 matching bases. The CDR3 covers 12 residues. Trimming shortened V by 1 base and J by 8 bases, and 6 bases separated the two germline ends. In germline, CDR1 is MNHEY, CDR2 SMNVEV (reference sequence). This CDR3 reads CASSLWGYEQFF. In nucleotides, the CDR3 is TGTGCCAGCAGTTTATGGGGCTATGAGCAGTTCTTC.

CDR3 loop: CASSQDFDRGGYGYTF. The CDR3 DNA follows: TGCGCCAGCAGCCAAGATTTCGACAGGGGCGGCTATGGCTACACCTTC. The V gene is TRBV4-1, the J gene TRBJ1-2; 8 bases line up with TRBD1. CDR1 and CDR2 (germline): MGHRA, YSYEKL. The CDR3 consists of 16 residues. After removal of 0 bases from V and 4 bases from J, the junction contained 7 bases not matched to a gene.

The chain couples TRBV11-2 to TRBJ1-1, with 10 bases identical to TRBD1. The J segment lost 1 base and the V segment lost 7 bases, leaving 6 bases of the junction unmatched. Per the germline V gene, CDR1 is SGHAT and CDR2 is FQNNGV. The CDR3 has 15 amino acids. The CDR3 DNA follows: TGTGCCAGCACCCCAGACAGGGGGCGGAACACTGAAGCTTTCTTT. Translated: CASTPDRGRNTEAFF.

The chain is built from TRBV29-1 and TRBJ2-7; D is possibly TRBD2 (6 bases). Deletions cut 4 bases from V and 4 bases from J, with 23 bases between. The CDR3 consists of 16 residues. Germline lookup yields CDR1 SQVTM and CDR2 ANQGSEA. CDR3 protein: CSVGLYQRGLRYEQYF. The CDR3 DNA reads TGCAGCGTTGGCCTCTATCAACGGGGACTTAGATACGAGCAGTACTTC.

This clone was observed once. V gene TRBV10-3 combines with J gene TRBJ1-2, with TRBD1 matching over 7 bases. Germline V lookup: CDR1 ENHRY, CDR2 SYGVKD. The CDR3 is made up of 14 amino acids. Trimming removed 6 bases from V and 3 bases from J; junction bases left unmatched: 7. The DNA for the CDR3 is TGTGCCATCAGCTTTCAGGGGGAGGACTATGGCTACACCTTC. Translated: CAISFQGEDYGYTF.

As to this clone: The sample contains more than one DNA sequence encoding this CDR3. The V gene is TRBV11-2, the J gene TRBJ1-1, with a tentative D call TRBD1 (6 bases). This CDR3 has 15 residues. Germline assignment: CDR1 SGHAT and CDR2 FQNNGV. V shed 1 base and J shed 4 bases, with 13 bases lying between them. The CDR3, as DNA: TGTGCCAGCAGCTTAGGTGGTACAGGGAGCACTGAAGCTTTCTTT. Residues: CASSLGGTGSTEAFF.

The V and J genes are TRBV10-3 and TRBJ2-1, with 10 bases identical to TRBD2. V dropped 4 bases and J dropped 6; count of bases not matched to a gene: 6. The V gene's germline CDR1 is ENHRY and CDR2 SYGVKD. The CDR3 loop spans 15 amino acids. The CDR3: CAISASGRDRNEQFF. CDR3 in DNA: TGTGCCATCAGTGCAAGCGGGAGGGACCGCAATGAGCAGTTCTTC.

The J gene is TRBJ1-1, the V gene TRBV7-6; D is unresolved. CDR1 SGHVS and CDR2 FNYEAQ come from the germline V gene. Trimming took off 3 bases at V and 2 bases at J, with 13 bases between the two ends. The CDR3 is 15 amino acids. CDR3 sequence: CASSLGRLINTEAFF. The CDR3, as DNA: TGTGCCAGCAGCTTGGGCAGGTTGATAAACACTGAAGCTTTCTTT.